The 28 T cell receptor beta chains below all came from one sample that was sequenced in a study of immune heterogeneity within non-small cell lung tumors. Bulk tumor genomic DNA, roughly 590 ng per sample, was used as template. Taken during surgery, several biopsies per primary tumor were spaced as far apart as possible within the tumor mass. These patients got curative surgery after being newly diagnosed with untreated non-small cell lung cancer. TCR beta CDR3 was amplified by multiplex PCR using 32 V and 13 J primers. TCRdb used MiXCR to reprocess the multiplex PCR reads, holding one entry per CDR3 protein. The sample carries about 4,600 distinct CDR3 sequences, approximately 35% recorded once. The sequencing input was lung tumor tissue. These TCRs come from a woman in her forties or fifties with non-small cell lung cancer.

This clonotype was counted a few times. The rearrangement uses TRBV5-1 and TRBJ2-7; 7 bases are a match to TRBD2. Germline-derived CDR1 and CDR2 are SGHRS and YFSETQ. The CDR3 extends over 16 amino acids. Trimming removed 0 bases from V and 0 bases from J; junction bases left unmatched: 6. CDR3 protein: CASSLGQAGSSYEQYF. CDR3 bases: TGCGCCAGCAGCTTGGGTCAAGCGGGGAGCTCCTACGAGCAGTACTTC.

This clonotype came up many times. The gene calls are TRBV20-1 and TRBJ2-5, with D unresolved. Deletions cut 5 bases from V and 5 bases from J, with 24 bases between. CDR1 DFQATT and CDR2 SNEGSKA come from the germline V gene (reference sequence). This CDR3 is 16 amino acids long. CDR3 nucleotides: TGCAGTGCTTGGACCTTTTTTGGGCGGACCGGGGAGACCCAGTACTTC. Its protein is CSAWTFFGRTGETQYF.

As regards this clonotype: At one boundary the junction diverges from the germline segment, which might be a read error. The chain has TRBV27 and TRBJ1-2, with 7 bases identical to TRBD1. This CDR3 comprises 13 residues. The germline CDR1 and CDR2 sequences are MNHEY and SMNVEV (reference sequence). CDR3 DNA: TGTGCCAGCAGTTCCCTTGGGGGGGGACAGATGATCTTC. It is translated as CASSSLGGGQMIF.

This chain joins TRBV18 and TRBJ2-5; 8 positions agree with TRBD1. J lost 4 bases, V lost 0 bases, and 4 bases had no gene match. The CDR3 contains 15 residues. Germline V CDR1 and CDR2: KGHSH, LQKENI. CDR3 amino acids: CASSPPPGGSETQYF. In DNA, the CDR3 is TGTGCCAGCTCACCACCCCCAGGGGGCTCAGAGACCCAGTACTTC.

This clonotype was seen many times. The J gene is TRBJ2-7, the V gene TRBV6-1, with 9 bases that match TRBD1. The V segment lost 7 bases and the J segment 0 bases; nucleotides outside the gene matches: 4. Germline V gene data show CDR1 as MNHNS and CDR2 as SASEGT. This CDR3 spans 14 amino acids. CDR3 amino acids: CASTRDRVSYEQYF. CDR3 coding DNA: TGTGCCAGCACTCGGGACAGGGTCTCCTACGAGCAGTACTTC.

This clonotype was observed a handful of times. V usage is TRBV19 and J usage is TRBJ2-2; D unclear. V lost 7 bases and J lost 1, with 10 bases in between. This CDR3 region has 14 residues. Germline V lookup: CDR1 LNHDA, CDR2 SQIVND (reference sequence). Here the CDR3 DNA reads TGTGCCAGTACCGAAAGGCAGAACACCGGGGAGCTGTTTTTT. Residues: CASTERQNTGELFF.

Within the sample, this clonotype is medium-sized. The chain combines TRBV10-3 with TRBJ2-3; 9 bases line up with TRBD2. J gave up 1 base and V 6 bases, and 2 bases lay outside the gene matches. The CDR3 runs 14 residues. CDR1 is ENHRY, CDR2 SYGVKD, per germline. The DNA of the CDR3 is TGTGCCATCAGGGGACTAGCTGGCACAGATACGCAGTATTTT. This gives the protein CAIRGLAGTDTQYF.

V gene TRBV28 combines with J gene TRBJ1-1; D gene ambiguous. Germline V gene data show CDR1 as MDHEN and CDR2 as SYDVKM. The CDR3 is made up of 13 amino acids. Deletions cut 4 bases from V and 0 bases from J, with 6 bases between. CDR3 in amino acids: CASSWEMNTEAFF. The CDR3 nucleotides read TGTGCCAGCAGTTGGGAGATGAACACTGAAGCTTTCTTT. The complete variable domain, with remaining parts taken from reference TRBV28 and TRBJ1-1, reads DVKVTQSSRYLVKRTGEKVFLECVQDMDHENMFWYRQDPGLGLRLIYFSYDVKMKEKGDIPEGYSVSREKKERFSLILESASTNQTSMYLCASSWEMNTEAFFGQGTRLTVV.

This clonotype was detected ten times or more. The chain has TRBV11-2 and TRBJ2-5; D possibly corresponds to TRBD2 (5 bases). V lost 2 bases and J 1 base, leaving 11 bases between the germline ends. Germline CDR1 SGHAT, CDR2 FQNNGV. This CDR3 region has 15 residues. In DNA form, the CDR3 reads TGTGCCAGCAGCTTAACATTTAGCGCCCAAGAGACCCAGTACTTC. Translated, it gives CASSLTFSAQETQYF.

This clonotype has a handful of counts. CDR3 coding DNA: TGTGCCAGAAGAGGATCGGTTCCCTATAATTCACCCCTCCACTTT. Translating it yields CARRGSVPYNSPLHF. The V and J genes are TRBV6-1 and TRBJ1-6; D not certain. The CDR3 contains 15 residues. Germline V gene sequence: CDR1 MNHNS, CDR2 SASEGT. Deletions cut 9 bases from V and 2 bases from J, with 14 bases between.

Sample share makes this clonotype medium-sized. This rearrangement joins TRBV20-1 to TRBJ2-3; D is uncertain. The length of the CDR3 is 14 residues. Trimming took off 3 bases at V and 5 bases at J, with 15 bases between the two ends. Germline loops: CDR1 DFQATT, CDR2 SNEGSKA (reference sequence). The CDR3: CSASIGFSGDTQYF. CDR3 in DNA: TGCAGTGCTAGTATAGGCTTTAGTGGAGATACGCAGTATTTT.

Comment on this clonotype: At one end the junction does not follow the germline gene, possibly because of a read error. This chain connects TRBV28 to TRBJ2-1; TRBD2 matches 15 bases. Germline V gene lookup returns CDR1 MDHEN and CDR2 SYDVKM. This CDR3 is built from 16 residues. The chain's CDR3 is CSSSPRTSGRVNEQFF. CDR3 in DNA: TGTTCCAGCAGTCCGCGGACTAGCGGGAGGGTAAATGAGCAGTTCTTC.

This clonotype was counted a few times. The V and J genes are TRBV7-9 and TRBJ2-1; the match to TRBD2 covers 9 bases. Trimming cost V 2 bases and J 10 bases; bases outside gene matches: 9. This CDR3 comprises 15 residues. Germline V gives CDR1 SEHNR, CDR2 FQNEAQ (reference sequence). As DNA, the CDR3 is TGTGCCAGCAGCTTATTCACGCCTAGCGGGACCGAGCAGTTCTTC. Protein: CASSLFTPSGTEQFF.

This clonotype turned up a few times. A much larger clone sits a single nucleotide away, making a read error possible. CDR3 nucleotides: TGTACCAGCAGCTTAGATGGAGGGGGCAGGAGCTACACCTTC. Protein product: CTSSLDGGGRSYTF. The chain couples TRBV11-3 to TRBJ1-2; TRBD1 agrees at 7 bases. The length of the CDR3 is 14 residues. Germline V gives CDR1 SGHNT, CDR2 YENEEA.

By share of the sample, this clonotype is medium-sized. This CDR3 is CASSLGRSSYEQYF. The CDR3 coding sequence is TGCGCCAGCAGCTTAGGACGCTCTTCCTACGAGCAGTACTTC. The V gene is TRBV5-1, the J gene TRBJ2-7; D ambiguous. CDR1 SGHRS and CDR2 YFSETQ come from the germline V gene. The CDR3 is made up of 14 amino acids. Trimming took off 2 bases at V and 1 base at J, with 10 bases between the two ends.

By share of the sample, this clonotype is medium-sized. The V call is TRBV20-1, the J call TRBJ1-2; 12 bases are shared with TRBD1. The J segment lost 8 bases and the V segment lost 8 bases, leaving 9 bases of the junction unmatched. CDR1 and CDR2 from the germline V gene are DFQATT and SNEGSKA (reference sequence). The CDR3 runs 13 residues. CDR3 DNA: TGCAGTACAAACTCCGGGACAGGGGGCGGCTACACCTTC. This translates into CSTNSGTGGGYTF.

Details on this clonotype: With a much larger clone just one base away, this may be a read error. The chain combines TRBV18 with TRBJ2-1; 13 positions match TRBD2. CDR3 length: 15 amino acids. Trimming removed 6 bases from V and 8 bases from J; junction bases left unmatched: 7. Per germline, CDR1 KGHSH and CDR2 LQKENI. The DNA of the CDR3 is TGTGCCAGCTCTCGGACTAGCGGGAGTAGGGATGAGCAGTTCTTC. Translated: CASSRTSGSRDEQFF.

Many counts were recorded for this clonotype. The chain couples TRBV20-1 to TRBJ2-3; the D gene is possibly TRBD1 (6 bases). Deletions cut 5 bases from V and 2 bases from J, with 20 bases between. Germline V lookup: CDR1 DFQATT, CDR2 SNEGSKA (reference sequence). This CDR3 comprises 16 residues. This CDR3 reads CSAQDSSPIFTDTQYF. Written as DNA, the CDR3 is TGCAGTGCTCAGGACAGTTCGCCAATCTTCACAGATACGCAGTATTTT.

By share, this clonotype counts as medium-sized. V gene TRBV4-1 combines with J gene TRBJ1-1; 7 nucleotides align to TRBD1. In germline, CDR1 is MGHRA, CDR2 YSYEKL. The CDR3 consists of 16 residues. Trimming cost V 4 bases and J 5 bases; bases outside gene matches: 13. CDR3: CASSRTLGTVYTEAFF. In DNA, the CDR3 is TGCGCCAGCAGCCGCACACTCGGGACAGTGTATACTGAAGCTTTCTTT.

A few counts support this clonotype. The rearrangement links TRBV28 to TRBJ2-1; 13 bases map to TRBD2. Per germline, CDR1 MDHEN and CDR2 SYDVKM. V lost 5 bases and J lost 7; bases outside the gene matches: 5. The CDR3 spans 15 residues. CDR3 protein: CASSISTSGRNEQFF. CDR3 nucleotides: TGTGCCAGCAGTATCTCGACTAGCGGGAGGAATGAGCAGTTCTTC.

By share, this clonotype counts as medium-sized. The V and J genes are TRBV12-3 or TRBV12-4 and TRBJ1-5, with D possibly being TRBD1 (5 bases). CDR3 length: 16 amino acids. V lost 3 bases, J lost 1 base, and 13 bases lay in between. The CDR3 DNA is TGTGCCAGCAGTTTCGCTGGGGACGAGAGCAATCAGCCCCAGCATTTT. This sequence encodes CASSFAGDESNQPQHF.

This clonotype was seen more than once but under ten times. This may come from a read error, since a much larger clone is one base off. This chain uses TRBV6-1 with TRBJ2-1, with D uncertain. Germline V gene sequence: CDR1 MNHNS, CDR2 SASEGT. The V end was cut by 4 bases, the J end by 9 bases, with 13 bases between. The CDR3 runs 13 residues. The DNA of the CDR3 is TGTGCCAGCAGTGCCGCAGTTATCAGTGAGCAGTTCTTC. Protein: CASSAAVISEQFF.

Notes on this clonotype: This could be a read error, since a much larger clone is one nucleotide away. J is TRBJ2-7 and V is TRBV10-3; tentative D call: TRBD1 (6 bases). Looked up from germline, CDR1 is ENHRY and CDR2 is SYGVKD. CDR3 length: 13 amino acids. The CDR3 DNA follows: TGTACCATCAGGGGTACACAGGGTTCCGAGCAGTACTTC. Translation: CTIRGTQGSEQYF.

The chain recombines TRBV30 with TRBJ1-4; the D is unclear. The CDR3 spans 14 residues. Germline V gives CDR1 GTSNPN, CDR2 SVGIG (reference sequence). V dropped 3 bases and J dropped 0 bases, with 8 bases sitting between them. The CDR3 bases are TGTGCCTGGAGCGGAGAGCCAACTAATGAAAAACTGTTTTTT. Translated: CAWSGEPTNEKLFF.

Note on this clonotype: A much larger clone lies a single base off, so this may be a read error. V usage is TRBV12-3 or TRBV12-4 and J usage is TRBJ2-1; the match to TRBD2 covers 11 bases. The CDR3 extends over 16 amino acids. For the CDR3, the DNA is TGTGCCAGCAGGCTTACCGGGACTAGCGGTAACAATCAGCAGTTCTTC. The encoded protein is CASRLTGTSGNNQQFF.

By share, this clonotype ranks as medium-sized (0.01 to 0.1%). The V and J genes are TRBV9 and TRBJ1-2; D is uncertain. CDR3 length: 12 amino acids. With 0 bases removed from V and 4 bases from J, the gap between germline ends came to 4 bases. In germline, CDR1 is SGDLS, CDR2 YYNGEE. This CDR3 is CASSVGSYGYTF. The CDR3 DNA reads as TGTGCCAGCAGCGTAGGGAGCTATGGCTACACCTTC.

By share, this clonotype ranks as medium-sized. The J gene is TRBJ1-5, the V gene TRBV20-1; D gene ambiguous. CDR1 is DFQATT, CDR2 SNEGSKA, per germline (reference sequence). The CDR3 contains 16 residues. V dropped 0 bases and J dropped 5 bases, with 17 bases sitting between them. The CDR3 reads CSARDPGGLEDQPQHF. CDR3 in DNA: TGCAGTGCTAGAGATCCGGGCGGCCTGGAAGATCAGCCCCAGCATTTT.

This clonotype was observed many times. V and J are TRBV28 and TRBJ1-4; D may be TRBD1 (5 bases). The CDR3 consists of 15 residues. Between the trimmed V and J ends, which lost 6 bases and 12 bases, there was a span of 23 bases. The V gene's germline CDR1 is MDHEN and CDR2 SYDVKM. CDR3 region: CASRPPGTDFGQLFF. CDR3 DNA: TGTGCCAGCAGGCCCCCCGGGACTGATTTTGGTCAACTGTTTTTT.